This TCR beta chain derives from a study of cytotoxic CD8 clonotypes in ibrutinib-treated CLL. Across the study: IGHV unmutated 17; relapsed/refractory approximately 10; treatment-naive around 14.

Study results and limitations: Clonality (at baseline) was higher than in age-matched healthy donors and tracked circulating CD8+ T-cell counts. Clonality went higher at ibrutinib response and then dropped back toward baseline at progression.

This CDR3 has 13 residues. Germline V gives CDR1 MNHNY, CDR2 SVGAGI (reference sequence). Details on this clone: What it binds is unknown. A junction boundary mismatches the germline segment, possibly from a read error.

Produced via immunoSEQ multiplex PCR; TCRdb's table is partial and in-frame only. The sample contains 150,000 to 200,000 clones, 81% of which appear only once. TCR beta libraries used about 1.8 micrograms of DNA from cryopreserved PBMCs. Material: PBMCs, obtained after 12 months of ibrutinib treatment. The V call is TRBV6-6, the J call TRBJ1-3; D may be TRBD1 (5 bases). The receptor was isolated from a human donor with chronic lymphocytic leukemia. CDR3 DNA: TGTGCCCGCAGTTACTACGGCAGGGCAGCCCTGGATTTT. This codes for CARSYYGRAALDF.